These 6 T cell receptor beta chains were sequenced from one sample in a study of blood T cell repertoires in COVID-19. The protocol was immunoSEQ multiplex PCR, while the TCRdb copy is restricted to in-frame clones and leaves out a portion. The top ten clones hold 8.5% to 14% of a sample with tens of thousands of clones, about 80% of them seen once. The sample was peripheral blood. The origin of the receptors is a man in his fifties or sixties with acute or convalescent COVID-19.

The chain uses TRBV27 and TRBJ2-5; D may be TRBD2 (6 bases). Germline loops: CDR1 MNHEY, CDR2 SMNVEV (reference sequence). CDR3 length: 16 amino acids. The V gene lost 5 bases and the J gene lost 0 bases, with 16 bases spanning the gap. The CDR3 region has the DNA TGTGCCAGCAGTAGCCGAGGAGGGGATTACCAAGAGACCCAGTACTTC. This encodes CASSSRGGDYQETQYF.

This clone appeared a few times. The chain is built from TRBV5-5 and TRBJ1-1, with D possibly TRBD1 on 6 matching bases. Trimming removed 0 bases at V and 3 bases at J, with 9 bases between. The CDR3 covers 14 residues. Germline CDR1 and CDR2: SGHKS and YYEKEE (reference sequence). The CDR3 sequence is CASSLAGVYTEAFF. The DNA for the CDR3 is TGTGCCAGCAGCTTGGCAGGGGTGTACACTGAAGCTTTCTTT.

The chain is built from TRBV6-2 or TRBV6-3 and TRBJ2-3; no definite D call. The CDR3 runs to 15 residues. Germline V lookup: CDR1 MNHEY, CDR2 SVGEGT. Deletions cut 0 bases from V and 2 bases from J, with 9 bases between. The CDR3 DNA sequence: TGTGCCAGCAGTTACTCGGCAGTTTTCACAGATACGCAGTATTTT. It encodes CASSYSAVFTDTQYF.

Of note for this clone: The identical CDR3 is also encoded by other nucleotide sequences in the sample. The genes are TRBV7-2 and TRBJ1-5, with unresolved D. The V and J ends lost 1 base and 0 bases respectively, with 7 bases between them. The CDR3 has 15 amino acids. CDR1 and CDR2 from the germline V gene are SGHTA and FQGNSA. The CDR3 nucleotides read TGTGCCAGCAGCTTAGGACAAGGTAGCAATCAGCCCCAGCATTTT. Translated: CASSLGQGSNQPQHF.

The chain uses TRBV7-2 and TRBJ2-1; 9 nucleotides line up with TRBD2. The germline V gene has CDR1 SGHTA and CDR2 FQGNSA. The length of the CDR3 is 16 residues. The V and J ends lost 1 base and 8 bases, in that order; junction bases with no gene match: 9. CDR3 nucleotide sequence: TGTGCCAGCAGCTTAGGGAGCAGGCTAGCGGGACATGAGCAGTTCTTC. This translates into CASSLGSRLAGHEQFF.

V and J are TRBV11-2 and TRBJ2-5, with 9 bases fitting TRBD2. CDR1 is SGHAT and CDR2 is FQNNGV in the germline V gene. The CDR3 runs 17 residues. V trimming: 1 base; J trimming: 2 bases; junction bases outside the gene matches: 8. The CDR3 DNA follows: TGTGCCAGCAGCTTAGTCTACCGGACTAGCGATCAAGAGACCCAGTACTTC. Its protein product is CASSLVYRTSDQETQYF.